This TCR beta chain is drawn from a study of CD8+CD57+ T cells in acquired aplastic anemia. Looking at the study overall: Yields of DNA that came from sorted CD4+ and CD8+ cells averaged 3.2 ug. Read counts for CD4+ cells (from healthy donors) averaged about 10 million. Findings and limits, study-wide: Twenty-nine CD8+ CDR3 sequences were shared between patients and controls. CD8+ Simpson's diversity did not differ significantly between patients and controls.

For this clonotype: Antigen unknown. Being one base from a much bigger clone, this may be a read error.

Genomic DNA constituted the template upon which TCR beta VDJ and CDR3 profiling was performed. Using its own MiXCR run on the reads, TCRdb lists one record per CDR3 protein. This sample has more than 150,000 distinct CDR3 sequences, with under 55% found just once. The sequenced sample was sorted CD4+, CD8+, or CD8+CD57+ T cells (not recorded which) from PBMCs. The receptor was isolated from a human donor in good health.

The CDR3: CASSFGDSVYGQFF. In nucleotides, the CDR3 is TGCGCCAGCAGCTTTGGGGACAGCGTGTATGGGCAGTTCTTC. This chain links TRBV5-1 with TRBJ2-1, with 7 bases lining up with TRBD1. The ends lost 2 bases at V and 12 bases at J; junction bases unmatched: 11. Germline V gene sequence: CDR1 SGHRS, CDR2 YFSETQ. The CDR3 is made up of 14 amino acids.